What follows describes a single TCR beta chain. The antigen remains unidentified. The cDNA had a unique molecular identifier and a template-switch universal primer site. TCRdb itself ran the 5' RACE reads through MiXCR, one entry per CDR3 protein. The table has 500,000 to 700,000 distinct CDR3 sequences, just over 7% seen once; the top ten hold around 1.6%. The sample belongs to a study of identical twins. Findings and limits, study-wide: Researchers reported excess low generation probability among twin-shared out-of-frame alpha sequences. Clonotypes of the beta chain that were abundant in cord blood carried fewer insertions (memory repertoires showed none). Findings depended on cross-sectional statistics rather than tracking the same donors.

The CDR3 is 14 amino acids. J was trimmed by 4 bases and V by 7 bases; bases with no gene match: 8. These data were also filed under a second study, of yellow fever vaccine responses in identical twins.

This TCR was recovered from a woman aged 18-30 years in good health. The gene calls are TRBV12-3 or TRBV12-4 and TRBJ2-5; 8 positions agree with TRBD2. Sequences were obtained from PBMCs. The CDR3 is CASTRAAGGETQYF. As DNA, the CDR3 is TGTGCCAGCACCCGGGCGGCGGGAGGAGAGACCCAGTACTTC.